A single sample gave rise to the 2 T cell receptor beta chains below, sequenced in a study of blood T cells in healthy people across ages. The use of a sample-barcoded 5' primer and a J-beta primer mix characterized a second PCR of roughly 6 to 11 cycles. A single record per CDR3 protein comes from TCRdb applying MiXCR to the 5' RACE reads. The sample lists 1,800,000 or so distinct CDR3 sequences, approximately 40% occurring once. The specimen sequenced was blood. The receptors originated from a human donor in good health.

V and J are TRBV20-1 and TRBJ1-2; D is possibly TRBD1 (6 bases). The length of the CDR3 is 14 residues. V was trimmed by 3 bases and J by 7 bases, leaving 18 bases between them. The germline V gene has CDR1 DFQATT and CDR2 SNEGSKA (reference sequence). The CDR3 sequence is CSASLSGGGRGYTF. The CDR3 DNA follows: TGCAGTGCTAGCCTCAGTGGGGGGGGCCGTGGCTACACCTTC.

V is TRBV10-3 and J is TRBJ2-3; D is ambiguous. In germline, CDR1 is ENHRY, CDR2 SYGVKD. Deletions cut 7 bases from V and 0 bases from J, with 8 bases between. The CDR3 sequence is 13 residues long. The CDR3 DNA sequence: TGTGCCATCACTGGCTCTAGCACAGATACGCAGTATTTT. Its protein product is CAITGSSTDTQYF.